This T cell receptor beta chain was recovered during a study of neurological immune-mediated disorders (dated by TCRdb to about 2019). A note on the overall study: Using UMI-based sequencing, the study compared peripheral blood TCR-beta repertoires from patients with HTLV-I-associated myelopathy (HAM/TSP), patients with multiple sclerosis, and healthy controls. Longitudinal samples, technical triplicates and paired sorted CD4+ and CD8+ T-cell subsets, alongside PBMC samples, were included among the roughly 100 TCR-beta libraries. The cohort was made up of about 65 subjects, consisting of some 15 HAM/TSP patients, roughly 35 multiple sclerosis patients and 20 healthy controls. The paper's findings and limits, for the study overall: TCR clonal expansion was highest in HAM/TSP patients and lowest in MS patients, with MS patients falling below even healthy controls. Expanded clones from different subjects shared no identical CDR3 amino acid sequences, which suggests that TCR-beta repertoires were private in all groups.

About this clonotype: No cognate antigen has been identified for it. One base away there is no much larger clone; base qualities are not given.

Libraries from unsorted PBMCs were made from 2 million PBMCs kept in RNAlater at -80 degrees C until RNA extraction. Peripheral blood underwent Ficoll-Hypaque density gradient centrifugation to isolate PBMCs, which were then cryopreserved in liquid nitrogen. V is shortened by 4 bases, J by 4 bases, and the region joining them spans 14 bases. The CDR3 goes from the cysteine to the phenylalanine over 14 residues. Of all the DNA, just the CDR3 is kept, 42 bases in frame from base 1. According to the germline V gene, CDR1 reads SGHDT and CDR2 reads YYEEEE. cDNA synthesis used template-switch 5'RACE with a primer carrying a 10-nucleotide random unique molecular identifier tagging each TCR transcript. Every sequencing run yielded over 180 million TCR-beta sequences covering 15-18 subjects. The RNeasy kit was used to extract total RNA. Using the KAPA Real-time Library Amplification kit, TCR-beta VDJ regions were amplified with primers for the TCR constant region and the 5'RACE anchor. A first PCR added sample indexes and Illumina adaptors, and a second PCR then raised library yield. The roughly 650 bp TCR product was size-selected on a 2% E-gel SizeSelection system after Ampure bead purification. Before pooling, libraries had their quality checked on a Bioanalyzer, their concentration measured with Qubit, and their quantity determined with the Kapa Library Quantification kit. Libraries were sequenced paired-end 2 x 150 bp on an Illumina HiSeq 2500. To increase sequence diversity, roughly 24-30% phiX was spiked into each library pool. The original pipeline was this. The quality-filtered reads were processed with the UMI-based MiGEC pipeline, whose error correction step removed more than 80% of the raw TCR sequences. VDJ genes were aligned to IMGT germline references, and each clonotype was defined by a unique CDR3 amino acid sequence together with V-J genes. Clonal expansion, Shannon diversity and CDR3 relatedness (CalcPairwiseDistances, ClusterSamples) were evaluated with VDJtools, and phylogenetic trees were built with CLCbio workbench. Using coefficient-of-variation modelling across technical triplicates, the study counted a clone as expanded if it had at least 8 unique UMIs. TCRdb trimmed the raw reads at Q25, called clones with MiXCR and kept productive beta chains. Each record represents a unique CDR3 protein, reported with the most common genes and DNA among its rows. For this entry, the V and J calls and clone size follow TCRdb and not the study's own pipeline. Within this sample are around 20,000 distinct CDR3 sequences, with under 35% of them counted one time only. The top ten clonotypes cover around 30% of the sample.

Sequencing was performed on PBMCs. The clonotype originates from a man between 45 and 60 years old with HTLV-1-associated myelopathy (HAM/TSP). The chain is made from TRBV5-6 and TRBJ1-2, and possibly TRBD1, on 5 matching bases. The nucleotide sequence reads TGTGCCAGCAGCCCTCCTCCCGGGACCTATGGCTACACCTTC. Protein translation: CASSPPPGTYGYTF.